This TCR beta chain was captured by sequencing in a study of T cell responses to AZD1222 COVID-19 vaccine. Clones were sequenced by immunoSEQ multiplex PCR, and TCRdb holds only the in-frame ones, with some missing. Of over 100,000 clones in the sample, approximately 89% are singletons; the top ten hold 4.5%. CDR1 and CDR2 from the germline V gene are SGHTA and FQGNSA. Trimming took 6 bases from V and 5 from J, leaving 13 bases between them. The CDR3 runs 13 residues. The sample in question was peripheral blood, obtained on day 0 of AZD1222 vaccination. The rearrangement uses TRBV7-2 and TRBJ1-2; D is perhaps TRBD1 (5 bases). The receptor was isolated from an adult in good health. The CDR3 DNA reads as TGTGCCAGCAGTCCCACGGGGCTTTATGGCTACACCTTC. Encoded protein: CASSPTGLYGYTF.